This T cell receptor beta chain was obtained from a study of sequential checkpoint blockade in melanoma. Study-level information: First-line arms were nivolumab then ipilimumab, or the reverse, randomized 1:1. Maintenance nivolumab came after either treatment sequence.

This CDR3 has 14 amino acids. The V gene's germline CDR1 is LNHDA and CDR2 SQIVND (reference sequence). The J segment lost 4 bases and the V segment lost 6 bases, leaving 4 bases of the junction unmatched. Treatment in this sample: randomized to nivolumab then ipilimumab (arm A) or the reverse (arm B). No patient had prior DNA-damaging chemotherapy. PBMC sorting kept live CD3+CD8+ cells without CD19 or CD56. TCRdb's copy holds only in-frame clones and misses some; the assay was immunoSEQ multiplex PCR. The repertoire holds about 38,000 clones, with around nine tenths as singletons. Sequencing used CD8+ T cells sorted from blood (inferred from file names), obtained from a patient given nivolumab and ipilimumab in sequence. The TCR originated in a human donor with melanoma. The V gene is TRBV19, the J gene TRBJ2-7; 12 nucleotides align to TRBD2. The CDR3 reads CASSPTSGGYEQYF. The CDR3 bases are TGTGCCAGTAGCCCGACTAGCGGGGGATACGAGCAGTACTTC.